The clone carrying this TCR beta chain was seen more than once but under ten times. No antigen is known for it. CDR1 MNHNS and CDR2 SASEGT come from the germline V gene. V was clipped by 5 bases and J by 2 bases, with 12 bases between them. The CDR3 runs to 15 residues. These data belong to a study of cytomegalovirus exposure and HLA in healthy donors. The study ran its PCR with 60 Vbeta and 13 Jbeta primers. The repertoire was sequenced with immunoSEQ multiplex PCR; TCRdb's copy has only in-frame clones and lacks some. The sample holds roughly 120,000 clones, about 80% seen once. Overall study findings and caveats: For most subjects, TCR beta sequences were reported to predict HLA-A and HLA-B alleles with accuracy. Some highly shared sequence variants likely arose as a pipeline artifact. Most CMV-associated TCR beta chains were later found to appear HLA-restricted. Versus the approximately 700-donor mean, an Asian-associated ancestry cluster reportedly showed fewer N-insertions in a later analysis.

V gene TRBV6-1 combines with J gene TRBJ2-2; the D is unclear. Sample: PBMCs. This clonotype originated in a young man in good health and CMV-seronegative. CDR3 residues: CASSIGYSNTGELFF. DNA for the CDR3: TGTGCCAGCAGTATTGGGTACAGCAACACCGGGGAGCTGTTTTTT.